The 3 T cell receptor beta chains below were found in one sample sequenced in a study of technical replicates of blood from a handful of donors. The table came from immunoSEQ multiplex PCR; TCRdb's copy has only in-frame clones and leaves some out. The table records over 70,000 clones, 90% to 95% of them present only once. Source material: PBMCs. The origin of the receptors is a human donor in good health. Some clones in this sample may be carry-over from other donors' samples.

The rearrangement links TRBV2 to TRBJ2-1; 11 nucleotides match TRBD1. The V gene end was trimmed by 7 bases and the J gene end by 10 bases; junction bases not matched to a gene: 9. CDR1 and CDR2 (germline): SNHLY, FYNNEI. This CDR3 is 14 amino acids long. The CDR3 loop is CASTGTGGSGEQFF. CDR3 DNA: TGTGCCAGCACTGGGACAGGGGGTTCCGGGGAGCAGTTCTTC.

The chain has TRBV18 and TRBJ1-4; D ambiguous. V lost 0 bases and J lost 7, with 12 bases in between. The CDR3 is 15 residues long. CDR1 KGHSH and CDR2 LQKENI come from the germline V gene. This chain's CDR3 is CASSPPEGEGEKLFF. DNA of the CDR3: TGTGCCAGCTCACCACCGGAGGGCGAGGGTGAAAAACTGTTTTTT.

The chain combines TRBV10-2 with TRBJ2-7; TRBD2 is a possible D gene (7 bases). CDR1 is WSHSY, CDR2 SAAADI, per germline. This CDR3 has 15 amino acids. V lost 8 bases and J 3 bases, leaving 20 bases between the germline ends. The DNA for the CDR3 is TGCGCCAGCGGGATGGGGGGGGCGCTTCTCTACGAGCAGTACTTC. As protein: CASGMGGALLYEQYF.